The clone carrying this T cell receptor beta chain was seen at least ten times. The target antigen is unknown. This sample was included in a study of HIV-infected patients and healthy controls. About 450 ng RNA was reverse transcribed with alpha and beta constant-region primers. Separate chain-specific third strand synthesis with multiplexing indices produced the alpha and beta libraries. A 5' RACE adapter with a random hexamer and the SP2 primer site was joined to cDNA. One entry per CDR3 protein, called by TCRdb with MiXCR from the 5' RACE reads. The sample gives 18,000 or so distinct CDR3 sequences, 8.5% of which show up once; 20% to 25% is in the top ten. Roughly three months, about 14 weeks, into antiretroviral therapy, follow-up blood was collected. No cell fractionation was done, so the repertoire covers all unsorted peripheral blood T cells. Peripheral blood, 2.5 ml, was drawn for RNA extraction.

Findings and limits, study-wide: HIV-infected patients and controls differed significantly in mean usage of eight alpha and eight beta V genes. Healthy control repertoires had roughly threefold more distinct CDR3s than untreated HIV+ repertoires, and higher Shannon diversity.

The receptor was isolated from an adult with HIV infection. Source: blood, taken during antiretroviral therapy.

CDR3 residues: CSVVFTQFTEAFF. Written as DNA, the CDR3 is TGCAGCGTAGTTTTTACACAGTTCACTGAAGCTTTCTTT. V and J are TRBV29-1 and TRBJ1-1; D ambiguous. The germline V and J ends were trimmed by 6 bases and 4 bases, with 15 bases remaining between them. The CDR3 loop spans 13 amino acids. In germline, CDR1 is SQVTM, CDR2 ANQGSEA.